This TCR beta chain is from a study of cytomegalovirus exposure and HLA in healthy donors. The study, taken as a whole, reports: The dataset shows that most TCR sequences were rare, while some public TCRs occurred in many donors.

With respect to this clone: Its matching antigen is unknown.

The PCR ran on 60 Vbeta and 13 Jbeta primers. Clones were read by immunoSEQ multiplex PCR, and TCRdb kept only the in-frame ones, dropping some. The table records around 130,000 clones, 80% of them present only once. The CDR3 covers 13 residues. In germline, CDR1 is SEHNR, CDR2 FQNEAQ (reference sequence). J lost 2 bases, V lost 4 bases, and 2 bases had no gene match. The chain is built from TRBV7-9 and TRBJ2-7; TRBD2 matches at 7 bases. Sequencing was carried out using PBMCs. The receptor was derived from a woman between 35 and 50 years old in good health and CMV-seronegative. CDR3 DNA: TGTGCCAGCAGCTCAAGCGGGACCTACGAGCAGTACTTC. Amino acid sequence: CASSSSGTYEQYF.